This entry is about one TCR beta chain. What antigen it recognizes has not been identified. Base quality data are lacking; no much larger clone is found one base away. This sample is part of a study of identical twins listed by TCRdb under 2016. Concerning the study at large: To test whether fetal clonotypes persist, the study used deep sequencing on TCR alpha and beta repertoires from monozygotic twins, unrelated adults of various ages, and cord blood. To rule out contamination, replicate twin experiments were performed at different times with different library preparation protocols. Beyond this particular receptor, the publication reports: In monozygotic twins, recombination models systematically underestimated out-of-frame TCR alpha sharing, but the models matched the sharing seen between unrelated individuals. Out-of-frame TCR alpha sequences shared between twins showed an excess of low generation-probability sequences compared with coincidental sharing between unrelated individuals. Excess twin sharing in beta out-of-frame sequences was weaker because fewer shared sequences lowered the signal-to-noise ratio. Invariant T cells such as MAIT and iNKT could partly confound zero-insertion analyses, although diverse VJ usage argued against such confounding for most clonotypes. Fewer insertions were carried by abundant cord blood beta clonotypes; a weaker similar trend was observed in young adult naive repertoires, while no such trend was observed in memory repertoires. Because the same donors could not be followed over many years, the conclusions depended on cross-sectional statistical analysis.

Receptor amplification or capture employed 5' RACE. Sequencing took place on an Illumina HiSeq 2000. Template switching added a universal primer binding site, and the final cDNA carried a unique molecular identifier that allowed TCR cDNA molecules to be counted accurately. Specific primers in the conserved constant-segment region were used to synthesize first-strand cDNA for the TCR alpha and beta chains. To control for contamination, every cDNA library was double barcoded, receiving both a SMART-Mk sample barcode and Illumina barcodes. TruSeq adapter sequences and Illumina sample barcodes were added in two successive PCR steps. The TCR alpha and beta cDNA libraries were sequenced on the Illumina HiSeq platform using custom primers. As for the authors' bioinformatics: MiGEC was used to process raw reads and extract unique molecular identifiers, and MiXCR was used to find CDR3 positions. Recombination models were inferred per individual with the repgenHMM and IGoR tools using an EM algorithm. Shared clonotype analysis was performed with the tcR package in R, normalizing sharing by the product of cloneset sizes. To study raw recombination without the effects of thymic and clonal selection, out-of-frame nonproductive sequences were analyzed. TCRdb took the public reads, trimmed them with fastp at Q25, ran MiXCR for clone calling and kept in-frame beta chains. Rows are combined by CDR3 protein, so each entry shows the most common genes and DNA. TCRdb's processing, not the authors' own work, is the source of the V and J calls. The table for this sample lists approximately 500,000 distinct CDR3 sequences; approximately 25% of them were counted only once. The ten most abundant clones make up about 2.7% of the sample.

Every donor in the study was a healthy Caucasian. Three pairs of female monozygotic twins, all aged about 18 to 30 years, made up the twin cohort. CD4+ and CD8+ T cell populations were isolated with positive isolation kits from Invitrogen. According to the germline V gene, CDR1 reads SGHTA and CDR2 reads FQGNSA. The CDR3 contains 17 residues, cysteine and phenylalanine counted. Kept here is only the CDR3 DNA, which spans 51 bases and is read in frame from base 1. From V the trimming removes 1 base and from J it removes 5 bases, while the gene matches leave 11 bases of the junction unaccounted for. Another study also made use of these data, one on T cells expressing NK-cell markers. As the second paper documents: In sorted CD3+CD56+NKG2C+, CD3+CD56+NKG2C- and CD3+CD56-NKG2C+ T-cell subsets from several donors, TCR beta-chain repertoires were profiled. Among the eight sequenced donors, only one was HCMV-seronegative, while the other seven were HCMV-seropositive. In several experiments an anti-gammadeltaTCR antibody was added to restrict sorting to alphabetaTCR-expressing T cells. In a handful of donors, the dominant CD3+CD56+NKG2C+ clonotypes were among the top 10 CD8+ clonotypes and accounted for about 1.0-7.5% of CD8+ T cells. Those dominant clonotypes were again the most abundant among CD3+CD56-NKG2C+ cells in four donors, at about 25-65%. Whether the expanded NKG2C-expressing T cell clones were specific for HCMV antigens remained unclear. The study sequenced eight donors, all healthy volunteers chosen at random: three men and five women. HCMV serostatus was determined by detecting HCMV-specific IgG in serum with a commercial ELISA kit. Reads were demultiplexed and grouped by UMI with MIGEC, and clonotypes were assembled and quantified with MiTCR. To exclude erroneous sequences, any TCR cDNA sequence not supported by at least two reads was discarded. Downstream repertoire analysis used the tcR package, and clonotypes were matched across fractions by CDR3 nucleotide sequence plus V segment. VDJmatch was used to annotate antigen specificity against VDJdb, with one amino acid substitution allowed in CDR3.

The V gene is TRBV7-2 and the J gene is TRBJ2-7, with 10 bases matching TRBD2. The sequenced material came from CD4+ T cells sorted from blood. The origin of this receptor is a woman younger than 30 in good health. In nucleotides, the sequence is TGTGCCAGCAGCTTAGTAGCTAGCGGGAGAGAGGTCCACGAGCAGTACTTC. Its translation is CASSLVASGREVHEQYF.